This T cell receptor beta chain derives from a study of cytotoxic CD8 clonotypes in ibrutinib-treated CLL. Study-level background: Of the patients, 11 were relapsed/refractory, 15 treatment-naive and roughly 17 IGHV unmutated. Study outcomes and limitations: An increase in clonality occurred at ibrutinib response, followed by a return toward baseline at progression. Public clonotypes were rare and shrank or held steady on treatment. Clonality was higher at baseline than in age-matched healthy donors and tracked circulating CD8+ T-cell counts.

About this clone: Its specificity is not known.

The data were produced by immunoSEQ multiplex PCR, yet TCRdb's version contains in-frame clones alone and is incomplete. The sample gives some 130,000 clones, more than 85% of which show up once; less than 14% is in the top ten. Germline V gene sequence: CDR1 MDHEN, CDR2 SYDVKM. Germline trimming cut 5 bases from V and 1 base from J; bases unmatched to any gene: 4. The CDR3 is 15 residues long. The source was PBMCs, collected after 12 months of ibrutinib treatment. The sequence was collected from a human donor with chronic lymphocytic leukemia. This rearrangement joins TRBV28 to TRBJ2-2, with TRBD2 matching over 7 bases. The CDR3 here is CASSPPSGNTGELFF. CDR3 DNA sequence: TGTGCCAGCAGTCCGCCTAGCGGGAACACCGGGGAGCTGTTTTTT.